The 15 T cell receptor beta chains in this list originate from one sample, sequenced in a study of blood T cells in healthy people across ages. A second PCR, run for about 7 to 11 cycles, used a sample-barcoded 5' primer plus a J-beta primer mix. Via MiXCR, TCRdb re-called the 5' RACE reads, giving one row per CDR3 protein. The sample has 1.2 million to 1.5 million distinct CDR3 sequences; around 59% are singletons. Sample: blood. These receptors all stem from a man aged 18-30 years in good health.

This chain joins TRBV7-9 and TRBJ2-2; a possible D gene is TRBD2 (8 bases). This CDR3 is 18 amino acids long. V shed 3 bases and J shed 0 bases, with 17 bases lying between them. CDR1 and CDR2 from the germline V gene are SEHNR and FQNEAQ (reference sequence). Here the CDR3 reads CASSFRQGLGTNTGELFF. The DNA of the CDR3 is TGTGCCAGCAGCTTCCGACAGGGACTAGGAACGAACACCGGGGAGCTGTTTTTT.

V is TRBV6-6 and J is TRBJ2-3; D assignment may be TRBD1 or TRBD2 (5 bases each). There are 11 residues in the CDR3. Trimming took 11 bases from V and 6 from J, leaving 12 bases between them. The germline V gene has CDR1 MNHNY and CDR2 SVGAGI (reference sequence). The chain's CDR3 is CAHSEGDTQYF. The DNA for the CDR3 is TGTGCCCACAGTGAGGGGGATACGCAGTATTTT.

V is TRBV20-1 and J is TRBJ1-2; D gene unclear. The germline V and J ends were trimmed by 6 bases and 3 bases, with 11 bases remaining between them. There are 12 residues in the CDR3. Germline CDR1 and CDR2: DFQATT and SNEGSKA (reference sequence). CDR3 amino acids: CSARPVHYGYTF. CDR3 bases: TGCAGTGCGAGACCCGTACACTATGGCTACACCTTC.

This clonotype has only one observation. This chain connects TRBV15 to TRBJ1-5; no clear D gene. The CDR3 runs to 16 residues. V lost 0 bases, J lost 5 bases, and 14 bases lay in between. Looked up from germline, CDR1 is LNHNV and CDR2 is YYDKDF (reference sequence). The CDR3 here is CATSREVWAPDQPQHF. The CDR3 region has the DNA TGTGCCACCAGCAGAGAGGTCTGGGCCCCAGATCAGCCCCAGCATTTT. Looking up the rest from reference TRBV15 and TRBJ1-5 gives the full variable domain: DAMVIQNPRYQVTQFGKPVTLSCSQTLNHNVMYWYQQKSSQAPKLLFHYYDKDFNNEADTPDNFQSRRPNTSFCFLDIRSPGLGDTAMYLCATSREVWAPDQPQHFGDGTRLSIL.

J is TRBJ2-1 and V is TRBV4-1; unclear D gene. With the DNA end fitting TRBJ2-7 better, the J assignment may be wrong. CDR1 and CDR2 (germline): MGHRA, YSYEKL. This CDR3 contains 15 residues. The CDR3 region is CASSHGGLSYNEQYF. DNA of the CDR3: TGCGCCAGCAGCCACGGCGGTCTGTCCTACAATGAGCAGTACTTC.

The chain combines TRBV11-2 with TRBJ2-7; TRBD1 matches 11 bases. CDR1 SGHAT and CDR2 FQNNGV come from the germline V gene. The CDR3 sequence is 15 residues long. Losses at the gene ends were 7 bases for V and 0 bases for J; bases not matched to a gene: 5. The CDR3 DNA reads TGTGCCAGCACCATCGGGACAGGGGGCTCCTACGAGCAGTACTTC. It translates to CASTIGTGGSYEQYF.

This clonotype showed up just a few times. This chain links TRBV20-1 with TRBJ2-1; maybe TRBD2 (5 bases). V was shortened by 4 bases and J by 4 bases, with 11 bases between the two germline ends. Per germline, CDR1 DFQATT and CDR2 SNEGSKA (reference sequence). The CDR3 has 13 amino acids. In nucleotides, the CDR3 is TGCAGTGCTACCATAGCGACTTACAATGAGCAGTTCTTC. Translating it yields CSATIATYNEQFF.

The chain is built from TRBV3-1 and TRBJ2-3; 7 bases align to TRBD1. The V and J ends lost 3 bases and 3 bases, in that order; junction bases with no gene match: 12. The CDR3 is 17 amino acids. Germline loops: CDR1 LGHDT, CDR2 YNNKEL (reference sequence). The CDR3 sequence is CASSQAKPTGNTDTQYF. For the CDR3, the DNA is TGTGCCAGCAGCCAGGCAAAACCGACAGGGAATACAGATACGCAGTATTTT.

V is TRBV4-3 and J is TRBJ2-2; no definite D call. The CDR3 totals 16 residues. The germline V gene has CDR1 LGHNA and CDR2 YSLEER. V gave up 0 bases and J gave up 0 bases, with 8 bases separating them. The CDR3 reads CASSQEITPNTGELFF. CDR3 DNA: TGCGCCAGCAGCCAAGAAATCACACCGAACACCGGGGAGCTGTTTTTT.

The chain links TRBV10-3 to TRBJ2-1; 9 bases map to TRBD1. The CDR3 length is 14 residues. J was trimmed by 8 bases and V by 10 bases; bases with no gene match: 12. Germline assignment: CDR1 ENHRY and CDR2 SYGVKD. CDR3 nucleotides: TGTGCCACCGCCTGGGGACAGGGTGACTATGAGCAGTTCTTC. It codes for CATAWGQGDYEQFF.

This clonotype was counted only a few times. The gene calls are TRBV7-2 and TRBJ1-1; D might be TRBD1 (6 bases). From germline, CDR1 is SGHTA and CDR2 FQGNSA. The CDR3 loop spans 14 amino acids. Trimming shortened V by 3 bases and J by 3 bases, and 11 bases separated the two germline ends. In DNA, the CDR3 is TGTGCCAGCAGCTTGGAGACAGGTGACACTGAAGCTTTCTTT. This encodes CASSLETGDTEAFF.

The V and J genes are TRBV27 and TRBJ1-6; D perhaps matches TRBD1 (5 bases). This CDR3 has 15 amino acids. Trimming removed 6 bases from V and 8 bases from J, with 17 bases in between. Per germline, CDR1 MNHEY and CDR2 SMNVEV (reference sequence). CDR3 region: CASRSLAGSDSPLHF. The CDR3 coding sequence is TGTGCCAGCAGATCACTAGCAGGGTCGGATTCACCCCTCCACTTT.

This clonotype appeared a single time. The genes are TRBV7-6 and TRBJ1-1; D call uncertain. Germline values: CDR1 SGHVS, CDR2 FNYEAQ. V lost 5 bases and J lost 3, with 10 bases in between. The CDR3 has 13 residues. The CDR3 is CASSQKTDTEAFF. The CDR3 DNA sequence: TGTGCCAGCAGCCAAAAAACGGACACTGAAGCTTTCTTT.

This clonotype was seen a few times. The genes are TRBV6-5 and TRBJ2-7, with 7 positions matching TRBD2. This CDR3 contains 15 residues. The V and J ends lost 6 bases and 2 bases, in that order; junction bases with no gene match: 10. CDR1 is MNHEY and CDR2 is SVGAGI in the germline V gene. CDR3 DNA sequence: TGTGCCAGCAGGGGGCTAGCGGACCAGACCTACGAGCAGTACTTC. Encoded protein: CASRGLADQTYEQYF.

The genes are TRBV7-2 and TRBJ1-2; D is ambiguous. V was cut by 2 bases and J by 9 bases, with 34 bases left in between. The CDR3 has 20 amino acids. Germline CDR1 and CDR2: SGHTA and FQGNSA. CDR3 nucleotide sequence: TGTGCCAGCAGCTTATACCGCCTACGCTTGTGGTCCCGGACTCGAGTCCGCTACACCTTC. It encodes CASSLYRLRLWSRTRVRYTF.